Below, 15 T cell receptor beta chains from the same sample are listed, as sequenced in a study of vaccination and CD4 T cells after COVID-19. The treatment denotes: roughly nine-day PBMC culture with coronavirus spike peptide pools or control peptides (ViraFEST assay). An Oncomine TCR Beta short-read assay was used to sequence the DNA from cultured CD4+ T cells. MiXCR, applied by TCRdb to the PCR reads, yields one record per CDR3 protein. The sample holds 4,000 or so distinct CDR3 sequences, roughly 20% seen once. Their antigens remain unidentified. Sequencing used CD4+ T cells from blood, cultured in vitro. The receptors derive from a human donor who had recovered from COVID-19.

Sample share makes this clonotype medium-sized. This chain links TRBV20-1 with TRBJ2-1; TRBD2 matches at 11 bases. The V segment lost 4 bases and the J segment 0 bases; nucleotides outside the gene matches: 5. The CDR3 sequence is 16 residues long. Germline CDR1 and CDR2: DFQATT and SNEGSKA (reference sequence). CDR3 DNA sequence: TGCAGTGCTACCCGACTAGCGGGGAGCTCCTACAATGAGCAGTTCTTC. This sequence encodes CSATRLAGSSYNEQFF.

This rearrangement joins TRBV2 to TRBJ2-7; no firm D call. The CDR3 covers 15 residues. V shed 3 bases and J shed 0 bases, with 12 bases lying between them. Germline CDR1 and CDR2: SNHLY and FYNNEI. The CDR3 DNA reads TGTGCCAGCAGTGATACCAGAGTTGGCTCCTACGAGCAGTACTTC. Translated: CASSDTRVGSYEQYF. Drawing the rest from reference TRBV2 and TRBJ2-7, the complete variable domain is EPEVTQTPSHQVTQMGQEVILRCVPISNHLYFYWYRQILGQKVEFLVSFYNNEISEKSEIFDDQFSVERPDGSNFTLKIRSTKLEDSAMYFCASSDTRVGSYEQYFGPGTRLTVT.

This clonotype ranks as medium-sized. The chain employs TRBV20-1 and TRBJ2-2; D is perhaps TRBD2 (6 bases). CDR3 size: 14 residues. V shed 4 bases and J shed 3 bases, with 12 bases lying between them. CDR1 is DFQATT, CDR2 SNEGSKA, per germline (reference sequence). In nucleotides, the CDR3 is TGCAGTGCTAAGGTCGGAGGGGACACCGGGGAGCTGTTTTTT. Amino acids: CSAKVGGDTGELFF.

This clonotype has only a few counts. This rearrangement joins TRBV30 to TRBJ2-7; 9 nucleotides line up with TRBD1. Unmatched junction bases numbered 4, after V lost 1 base and J lost 3 bases. Germline V lookup: CDR1 GTSNPN, CDR2 SVGIG (reference sequence). This CDR3 contains 14 residues. The CDR3 protein is CAWSAGQGYYEQYF. The CDR3 coding sequence is TGTGCCTGGAGTGCGGGACAGGGTTACTACGAGCAGTACTTC.

This clonotype was detected a few times. The chain recombines TRBV29-1 with TRBJ1-5; the D gene is possibly TRBD1 (6 bases). There are 12 residues in the CDR3. The germline CDR1 and CDR2 sequences are SQVTM and ANQGSEA. Trimming removed 8 bases from V and 2 bases from J, with 10 bases in between. DNA of the CDR3: TGCAGCACCAGACAGGGCAATCAGCCCCAGCATTTT. Translated: CSTRQGNQPQHF.

In this sample, this clonotype turned up a few times. The chain carries TRBV12-3 or TRBV12-4 and TRBJ1-1, with a weak D call TRBD1 (5 bases). The CDR3 is 13 amino acids. The V end lost 7 bases, the J end lost 1 base, and 10 bases lay between the germline ends. The CDR3 bases are TGTGCCAGCATCTACAGGTGGAACACTGAAGCTTTCTTT. This sequence encodes CASIYRWNTEAFF.

In this sample, this clonotype turned up a few times. This CDR3 is CSARGVVAPYLISTDTQYF. Here the CDR3 DNA reads TGCAGTGCTAGAGGGGTAGTGGCTCCGTACCTGATTAGCACAGATACGCAGTATTTT. The V call is TRBV20-1, the J call TRBJ2-3, with D unclear. The length of the CDR3 is 19 residues. Between the trimmed V and J ends, which lost 1 base and 0 bases, there was a span of 23 bases. Germline V gene data show CDR1 as DFQATT and CDR2 as SNEGSKA (reference sequence).

This clonotype was picked up a small number of times. The V call is TRBV30, the J call TRBJ1-5; 8 bases map to TRBD1. Germline V gives CDR1 GTSNPN, CDR2 SVGIG (reference sequence). The CDR3 is made up of 17 amino acids. V lost 0 bases, J lost 7 bases, and 14 bases stayed unmatched. The CDR3 nucleotides read TGTGCCTGGAGTGTCAGGGGGCGGTCTTCGGGGGGACAGCCCCAGCATTTT. Amino acid sequence: CAWSVRGRSSGGQPQHF.

The V and J genes are TRBV27 and TRBJ2-7; D call uncertain. The CDR3 is 14 residues long. The V end was cut by 3 bases, the J end by 3 bases, with 12 bases between. CDR1 MNHEY and CDR2 SMNVEV come from the germline V gene (reference sequence). DNA of the CDR3: TGTGCCAGCAGTTTTAGGATGGGCCGCTACGAGCAGTACTTC. Residues: CASSFRMGRYEQYF.

This clonotype was counted a few times. V is TRBV4-1 and J is TRBJ2-7; 9 nucleotides agree with TRBD1. The CDR3 sequence is 15 residues long. V was pared by 8 bases and J by 9 bases, with 17 bases of the junction left unmatched. Germline-derived CDR1 and CDR2 are MGHRA and YSYEKL. CDR3 in DNA: TGCGCCAGCCAAAAAGGACAGGGGTCTAATTGGAGGCAGTACTTC. It encodes CASQKGQGSNWRQYF.

This clonotype was seen only a few times. The CDR3: CASSGSGTDTQYF. The CDR3 DNA follows: TGCGCCAGCAGCGGGTCCGGCACAGATACGCAGTATTTT. The rearrangement joins TRBV5-1 to TRBJ2-3; D is undetermined. Trimming pared 4 bases from V and 1 base from J, leaving 7 bases between. The length of the CDR3 is 13 residues. Germline V gene lookup returns CDR1 SGHRS and CDR2 YFSETQ.

The CDR3 loop reads CASRQTGSYEQYF. As DNA, the CDR3 is TGTGCCAGCAGACAGACAGGCTCCTACGAGCAGTACTTC. The rearrangement uses TRBV6-1 and TRBJ2-7, with D tentatively TRBD1 (6 bases). CDR1 and CDR2 (germline): MNHNS, SASEGT. Trimming stripped 6 bases from V and 0 bases from J, with 9 bases between. The CDR3 contains 13 residues.

Notes on this clonotype: The junction departs from germline at one end; a sequencing error may be responsible. The chain is built from TRBV7-7 and TRBJ2-7; 8 nucleotides match TRBD2. From germline, CDR1 is SSHAT and CDR2 FNYEAQ (reference sequence). The CDR3 spans 23 residues. CDR3 region: CASSLTGGQRGLGLVDMAYEQYF. The CDR3 DNA sequence: TGTGCTAGCAGCCTAACGGGGGGTCAAAGGGGTTTGGGACTAGTGGATATGGCCTACGAGCAGTACTTC.

This clonotype was picked up a small number of times. This chain joins TRBV11-2 and TRBJ1-1; TRBD1 might be the D (5 bases). The germline CDR1 and CDR2 sequences are SGHAT and FQNNGV. The length of the CDR3 is 15 residues. V was clipped by 5 bases and J by 7 bases, with 20 bases between them. The CDR3: CASSQLGGTALEAFF. In DNA form, the CDR3 reads TGTGCCAGCAGCCAACTCGGGGGGACCGCCCTTGAAGCTTTCTTT.

J is TRBJ2-2 and V is TRBV15; the D is unclear. V was cut by 0 bases and J by 5 bases, with 4 bases left in between. The germline gives CDR1 LNHNV, CDR2 YYDKDF (reference sequence). This CDR3 is built from 13 residues. CDR3 protein: CATSRDKTGELFF. The DNA for the CDR3 is TGTGCCACCAGCAGAGACAAGACCGGGGAGCTGTTTTTT.